This T cell receptor beta chain originates from a study of T-cell reconstitution after alpha-beta-depleted transplantation in children. The CDR3 contains 15 residues. Germline V gene lookup returns CDR1 LGHDT and CDR2 YNNKEL (reference sequence). The V gene lost 0 bases and the J gene lost 3 bases, with 9 bases spanning the gap. Unique molecular identifiers tagged the TCRbeta library. TCRdb used MiXCR to reprocess the PCR reads, holding one entry per CDR3 protein. This table has over 400,000 distinct CDR3 sequences, 43% appearing once. This clonotype was counted ten times or more. The TCR originated in a girl between 2 and 10 years old with aplastic anemia, due to receive a stem cell transplant. This material consisted of PBMCs, taken before TCRalphabeta/CD19-depleted stem cell transplant. The chain links TRBV3-1 to TRBJ2-1; a weak D match, TRBD1 (6 bases). DNA of the CDR3: TGTGCCAGCAGCCAAGAGGCGACAGGCTACAATGAGCAGTTCTTC. It codes for CASSQEATGYNEQFF.